The present T cell receptor (beta chain) was sequenced within a study of beta chain features in type 1 diabetes. Sequencing targeted expressed TCRB transcripts, as all isolated RNA had been reverse transcribed. Data came from immunoSEQ multiplex PCR; TCRdb stores just in-frame clones and leaves some out. The data contain a few hundred thousand clones, more than 13% of them singletons. One heparinised blood draw, averaging approximately 0.11 L, came from each donor. Study conclusions and caveats: Cells expressing TCR highly could be over-represented by cDNA sequencing. In every one of the four CD4+ subsets, TCRB CDR3s were moderately but significantly shorter in Type 1 diabetes patients.

CDR3 length: 14 residues. Trimming shortened V by 5 bases and J by 4 bases, and 12 bases separated the two germline ends. Germline V gives CDR1 LNHDA, CDR2 SQIVND (reference sequence). A word on this clone: The antigen is unknown.

The V gene is TRBV19, the J gene TRBJ2-1; a weak D match, TRBD1 (5 bases). Specimen: naive CD4+ T cells from blood. The clonotype originates from a man in his thirties or forties with type 1 diabetes. The chain's CDR3 is CASSLHDRYNEQFF. The CDR3, as DNA: TGTGCCAGTAGTTTACACGACAGATACAATGAGCAGTTCTTC.